The rows below give T cell receptor beta chains drawn from one sample of a study of blood T cell repertoires in COVID-19. Using immunoSEQ multiplex PCR, the repertoire was profiled, and TCRdb retains in-frame clones only, with some absent. The sample has about 200,000 clones; roughly four fifths are singletons. Sequencing was carried out using PBMCs or T cells enriched from blood (not recorded which). Receptor source: a man aged 35 to 55 who had recovered from COVID-19. The CDR3 runs from the conserved cysteine through the conserved F or W. Fields, in order: clone size, D gene, J gene, V gene, CDR3 length, CDR3 protein, CDR3 DNA. The D gene is left open where the match is weak. The size of a clone is reported for some rows only, either as once, few or many, or as a class for expanded clones.

clone size: NA
D gene: TRBD1
J gene: TRBJ1-2
V gene: TRBV19
CDR3 length: 14
CDR3 protein: CASSIRDSNYGYTF
CDR3 DNA: TGTGCCAGTAGTATCCGGGACAGTAACTATGGCTACACCTTC

clone size: NA
D gene: NA
J gene: TRBJ1-5
V gene: TRBV10-3
CDR3 length: 15
CDR3 protein: CAISLTGTPDQPQHF
CDR3 DNA: TGTGCCATCAGTCTTACCGGGACACCCGATCAGCCCCAGCATTTT

clone size: few
D gene: NA
J gene: TRBJ2-6
V gene: TRBV7-2
CDR3 length: 15
CDR3 protein: CASSPQGGGANVLTF
CDR3 DNA: TGTGCCAGCAGCCCCCAGGGAGGTGGGGCCAACGTCCTGACTTTC

clone size: few
D gene: NA
J gene: TRBJ1-3
V gene: TRBV11-2
CDR3 length: 15
CDR3 protein: CASSDQGTSGNTIYF
CDR3 DNA: TGTGCCAGCAGCGATCAGGGAACCTCTGGAAACACCATATATTTT

clone size: NA
D gene: NA
J gene: TRBJ2-1
V gene: TRBV6-6
CDR3 length: 15
CDR3 protein: CASRTGQGTYNEQFF
CDR3 DNA: TGTGCCAGCAGAACGGGGCAGGGGACCTACAATGAGCAGTTCTTC

clone size: NA
D gene: NA
J gene: TRBJ2-1
V gene: TRBV4-3
CDR3 length: 14
CDR3 protein: CASSLDGGTNEQFF
CDR3 DNA: TGCGCCAGCAGTTTGGATGGAGGGACCAATGAGCAGTTCTTC

clone size: NA
D gene: NA
J gene: TRBJ1-5
V gene: TRBV5-6
CDR3 length: 12
CDR3 protein: CASSQVDQPQHF
CDR3 DNA: TGTGCCAGCAGCCAGGTTGATCAGCCCCAGCATTTT

clone size: NA
D gene: NA
J gene: TRBJ1-6
V gene: TRBV30
CDR3 length: 13
CDR3 protein: CACSWGGHSPLHF
CDR3 DNA: TGTGCCTGTTCGTGGGGGGGACATTCACCCCTCCACTTT

clone size: NA
D gene: TRBD2
J gene: TRBJ2-7
V gene: TRBV18
CDR3 length: 14
CDR3 protein: CASSPPASGSEQYF
CDR3 DNA: TGTGCCAGCTCACCACCTGCTAGCGGCTCCGAGCAGTACTTC

clone size: few
D gene: TRBD2
J gene: TRBJ2-1
V gene: TRBV4-3
CDR3 length: 16
CDR3 protein: CASSLLTSGVYNEQFF
CDR3 DNA: TGCGCCAGCAGCCTATTAACTAGCGGAGTTTACAATGAGCAGTTCTTC

clone size: NA
D gene: TRBD2
J gene: TRBJ2-1
V gene: TRBV19
CDR3 length: 16
CDR3 protein: CASSIPNGRSRGEQFF
CDR3 DNA: TGTGCCAGTAGTATCCCTAACGGGAGGAGTAGGGGTGAGCAGTTCTTC

clone size: NA
D gene: NA
J gene: TRBJ1-2
V gene: TRBV4-3
CDR3 length: 14
CDR3 protein: CASSQEAGRYGYTF
CDR3 DNA: TGCGCCAGCAGCCAAGAAGCAGGGAGGTATGGCTACACCTTC

clone size: NA
D gene: NA
J gene: TRBJ2-7
V gene: TRBV2
CDR3 length: 12
CDR3 protein: CASRQDSYEQYF
CDR3 DNA: TGTGCCAGCAGACAGGACTCCTACGAGCAGTACTTC

clone size: once
D gene: NA
J gene: TRBJ2-1
V gene: TRBV7-9
CDR3 length: 12
CDR3 protein: CASSSPGGEQFF
CDR3 DNA: TGTGCCAGCAGCTCCCCGGGTGGTGAGCAGTTCTTC

clone size: NA
D gene: NA
J gene: TRBJ2-3
V gene: TRBV7-9
CDR3 length: 13
CDR3 protein: CASSLTGTDTQYF
CDR3 DNA: TGTGCCAGCAGCTTGACAGGCACAGATACGCAGTATTTT

clone size: NA
D gene: NA
J gene: TRBJ2-1
V gene: TRBV7-9
CDR3 length: 14
CDR3 protein: CASGLGALRDEQFF
CDR3 DNA: TGTGCCAGCGGCTTGGGGGCCCTAAGGGATGAGCAGTTCTTC

clone size: NA
D gene: NA
J gene: TRBJ1-5
V gene: TRBV10-3
CDR3 length: 13
CDR3 protein: CATSTDSNQPQHF
CDR3 DNA: TGTGCCACCTCGACTGATAGCAATCAGCCCCAGCATTTT

clone size: NA
D gene: NA
J gene: TRBJ1-5
V gene: TRBV6-2/TRBV6-3
CDR3 length: 15
CDR3 protein: CASSPDRPPNQPQHF
CDR3 DNA: TGTGCCAGCAGTCCCGACAGACCCCCCAATCAGCCCCAGCATTTT

clone size: few
D gene: TRBD1
J gene: TRBJ1-2
V gene: TRBV19
CDR3 length: 12
CDR3 protein: CASWTGPNGYTF
CDR3 DNA: TGTGCCAGTTGGACAGGCCCTAATGGCTACACCTTC

clone size: NA
D gene: TRBD1
J gene: TRBJ2-1
V gene: TRBV7-9
CDR3 length: 15
CDR3 protein: CASSLGTGENNEQFF
CDR3 DNA: TGTGCCAGCAGCTTGGGGACAGGTGAAAACAATGAGCAGTTCTTC

clone size: NA
D gene: NA
J gene: TRBJ1-6
V gene: TRBV28
CDR3 length: 14
CDR3 protein: CASRLREGLSPLHF
CDR3 DNA: TGTGCCAGCAGGCTCAGGGAAGGTCTTTCACCCCTCCACTTT

clone size: NA
D gene: TRBD1
J gene: TRBJ2-1
V gene: TRBV18
CDR3 length: 16
CDR3 protein: CASSPPTGGHLNEQFF
CDR3 DNA: TGTGCCAGCTCACCTCCGACAGGGGGGCACCTCAATGAGCAGTTCTTC

clone size: NA
D gene: NA
J gene: TRBJ1-1
V gene: TRBV28
CDR3 length: 13
CDR3 protein: CASSFTGLAEAFF
CDR3 DNA: TGTGCCAGCAGTTTCACGGGTTTGGCTGAAGCTTTCTTT

clone size: NA
D gene: NA
J gene: TRBJ2-5
V gene: TRBV21-1
CDR3 length: 15
CDR3 protein: CASSKGFPGGETQYF
CDR3 DNA: TGTGCCAGCAGCAAAGGATTCCCAGGGGGCGAGACCCAGTACTTC

clone size: NA
D gene: NA
J gene: TRBJ1-1
V gene: TRBV3-1/TRBV3-2
CDR3 length: 16
CDR3 protein: CASSQGGGPMDTEAFF
CDR3 DNA: TGTGCCAGCAGCCAAGGTGGAGGCCCCATGGACACTGAAGCTTTCTTT

clone size: NA
D gene: NA
J gene: TRBJ2-3
V gene: TRBV7-2
CDR3 length: 13
CDR3 protein: CASSLERADTQYF
CDR3 DNA: TGTGCCAGCAGCTTAGAGCGGGCAGATACGCAGTATTTT

clone size: NA
D gene: TRBD1
J gene: TRBJ2-2
V gene: TRBV5-4
CDR3 length: 15
CDR3 protein: CATGTDFTNTGELFF
CDR3 DNA: TGTGCCACCGGGACAGACTTTACGAACACCGGGGAGCTGTTTTTT

clone size: NA
D gene: NA
J gene: TRBJ1-2
V gene: TRBV10-3
CDR3 length: 12
CDR3 protein: CAINRGGHGYTF
CDR3 DNA: TGTGCCATCAACCGGGGGGGCCATGGCTACACCTTC

clone size: NA
D gene: NA
J gene: TRBJ1-1
V gene: TRBV7-2
CDR3 length: 14
CDR3 protein: CASSLGGGDTEAFF
CDR3 DNA: TGTGCCAGCAGCCTGGGTGGCGGGGACACTGAAGCTTTCTTT

clone size: NA
D gene: NA
J gene: TRBJ2-1
V gene: TRBV24-1
CDR3 length: 11
CDR3 protein: CATSFRNEQFF
CDR3 DNA: TGTGCCACCAGTTTCCGCAATGAGCAGTTCTTC

clone size: NA
D gene: NA
J gene: TRBJ2-1
V gene: TRBV9
CDR3 length: 13
CDR3 protein: CASSNRLVREQFF
CDR3 DNA: TGTGCCAGCAGCAACCGACTAGTCCGGGAGCAGTTCTTC

clone size: NA
D gene: TRBD2
J gene: TRBJ2-1
V gene: TRBV9
CDR3 length: 15
CDR3 protein: CASSVGLAGGHEQFF
CDR3 DNA: TGTGCCAGCAGCGTTGGACTAGCGGGAGGGCATGAGCAGTTCTTC

clone size: NA
D gene: NA
J gene: TRBJ2-1
V gene: TRBV7-2
CDR3 length: 14
CDR3 protein: CASSCGASHNEQFF
CDR3 DNA: TGTGCCAGCAGCTGTGGGGCCAGTCACAATGAGCAGTTCTTC

clone size: NA
D gene: NA
J gene: TRBJ2-2
V gene: TRBV30
CDR3 length: 11
CDR3 protein: CAWTEGGELFF
CDR3 DNA: TGTGCCTGGACAGAGGGCGGGGAGCTGTTTTTT

clone size: NA
D gene: NA
J gene: TRBJ2-1
V gene: TRBV4-3
CDR3 length: 15
CDR3 protein: CASSQEALLTNEQFF
CDR3 DNA: TGCGCCAGCAGCCAAGAGGCTCTCTTAACGAATGAGCAGTTCTTC

clone size: few
D gene: NA
J gene: TRBJ2-5
V gene: TRBV28
CDR3 length: 14
CDR3 protein: CASSTPGVQETQYF
CDR3 DNA: TGTGCCAGCAGCACCCCGGGGGTGCAAGAGACCCAGTACTTC

clone size: NA
D gene: NA
J gene: TRBJ1-4
V gene: TRBV4-3
CDR3 length: 13
CDR3 protein: CASSQVRGEKLFF
CDR3 DNA: TGCGCCAGCAGCCAAGTCAGGGGTGAAAAACTGTTTTTT

clone size: NA
D gene: NA
J gene: TRBJ1-2
V gene: TRBV24-1
CDR3 length: 14
CDR3 protein: CATSDTNSNYGYTF
CDR3 DNA: TGTGCCACCAGTGATACTAACTCAAACTATGGCTACACCTTC

clone size: NA
D gene: NA
J gene: TRBJ1-1
V gene: TRBV6-5
CDR3 length: 14
CDR3 protein: CASSAIDRNTEAFF
CDR3 DNA: TGTGCCAGCAGCGCTATCGACAGGAACACTGAAGCTTTCTTT

clone size: once
D gene: NA
J gene: TRBJ2-5
V gene: TRBV4-2
CDR3 length: 19
CDR3 protein: CASSQVIYRATTEEETQYF
CDR3 DNA: TGTGCCAGCAGCCAAGTTATCTACAGGGCCACGACCGAAGAAGAGACCCAGTACTTC

clone size: NA
D gene: NA
J gene: TRBJ2-4
V gene: TRBV28
CDR3 length: 15
CDR3 protein: CASSLIDRAKNIQYF
CDR3 DNA: TGTGCCAGCAGTTTAATCGACAGAGCCAAAAACATTCAGTACTTC

clone size: NA
D gene: NA
J gene: TRBJ1-2
V gene: TRBV11-2
CDR3 length: 16
CDR3 protein: CASRRGSGQASLGYTF
CDR3 DNA: TGTGCCAGCAGAAGGGGGTCGGGACAAGCTTCCTTGGGCTACACCTTC

clone size: few
D gene: TRBD1
J gene: TRBJ1-5
V gene: TRBV5-1
CDR3 length: 17
CDR3 protein: CASSPGTGLYSNQPQHF
CDR3 DNA: TGCGCCAGCAGCCCCGGGACAGGGCTATATAGCAATCAGCCCCAGCATTTT

clone size: NA
D gene: NA
J gene: TRBJ2-7
V gene: TRBV7-2
CDR3 length: 15
CDR3 protein: CASSPPWQGRYEQYF
CDR3 DNA: TGTGCCAGCAGCCCCCCGTGGCAGGGGCGATACGAGCAGTACTTC

clone size: once
D gene: TRBD1
J gene: TRBJ1-6
V gene: TRBV5-6
CDR3 length: 15
CDR3 protein: CASHLRGQGDSPLHF
CDR3 DNA: TGTGCCAGCCACTTGCGGGGACAGGGGGATTCACCCCTCCACTTT